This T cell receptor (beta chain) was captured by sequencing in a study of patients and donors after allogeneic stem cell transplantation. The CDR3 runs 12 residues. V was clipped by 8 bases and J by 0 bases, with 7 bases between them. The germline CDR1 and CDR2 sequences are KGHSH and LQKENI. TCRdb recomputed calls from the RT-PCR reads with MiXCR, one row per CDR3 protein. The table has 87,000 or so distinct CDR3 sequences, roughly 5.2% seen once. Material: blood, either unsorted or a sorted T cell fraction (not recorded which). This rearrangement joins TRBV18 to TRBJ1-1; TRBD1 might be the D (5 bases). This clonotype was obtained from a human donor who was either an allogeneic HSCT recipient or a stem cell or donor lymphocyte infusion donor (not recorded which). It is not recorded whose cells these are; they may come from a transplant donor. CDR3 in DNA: TGTGCCAGCAACAGGATGAACACTGAAGCTTTCTTT. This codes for CASNRMNTEAFF.